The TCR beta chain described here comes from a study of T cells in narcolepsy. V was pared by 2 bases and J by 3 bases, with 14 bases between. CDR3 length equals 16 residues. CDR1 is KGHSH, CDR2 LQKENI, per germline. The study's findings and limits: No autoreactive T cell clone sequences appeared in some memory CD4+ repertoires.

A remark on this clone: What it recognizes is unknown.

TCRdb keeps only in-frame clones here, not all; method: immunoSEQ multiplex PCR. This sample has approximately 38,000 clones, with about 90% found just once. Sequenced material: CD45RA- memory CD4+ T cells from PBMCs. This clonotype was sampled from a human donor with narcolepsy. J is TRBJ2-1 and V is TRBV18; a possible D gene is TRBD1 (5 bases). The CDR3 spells CASSPNRAGLYNEQFF. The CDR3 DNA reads TGTGCCAGCTCACCAAATCGGGCAGGGCTCTACAATGAGCAGTTCTTC.